Below, one T cell receptor beta chain is given with its context. These data are taken from a study of patients and donors after allogeneic stem cell transplantation. TCRdb re-called the RT-PCR reads through MiXCR, storing one row per CDR3 protein. This sample has approximately 170,000 distinct CDR3 sequences, with roughly 24% found just once. The ends were cut back, 0 bases at V and 4 bases at J, with 12 bases in the middle. Germline V gene data show CDR1 as MGHRA and CDR2 as YSYEKL. The CDR3 loop spans 15 amino acids. The sample comprised blood, either unsorted or a sorted T cell fraction (not recorded which). The receptor comes from a human donor who was either an allogeneic HSCT recipient or a stem cell or donor lymphocyte infusion donor (not recorded which). It is not recorded whose cells these are; they may come from a transplant donor. The chain couples TRBV4-1 to TRBJ1-2, with a weak D call TRBD1 (6 bases). The CDR3 spells CASSQESTGFYGYTF. The CDR3 DNA reads TGCGCCAGCAGCCAAGAATCCACAGGGTTCTATGGCTACACCTTC.